This is a list of T cell receptor beta chains from one sample in a study of blood T cell repertoires in COVID-19. The assay was immunoSEQ multiplex PCR, and TCRdb's table has in-frame clones only and misses some. This sample has more than 300,000 clones, with more than 70% found just once. Sequencing was performed on peripheral blood. Source of these receptors: a woman aged 25 to 39 with COVID-19, enrolled during active disease. CDR3s include the opening cysteine and the closing phenylalanine or tryptophan. A D gene is named only where the DNA matches it firmly. Clone size is not always given. Where it is, it says once, few, many or a class for expanded clones.

clone size: NA; J gene: TRBJ2-7; V gene: TRBV6-5; D gene: TRBD1; CDR3 protein: CASSYSGTDEQYF; CDR3 DNA: TGTGCCAGCAGTTACTCAGGGACAGACGAGCAGTACTTC
clone size: few; J gene: TRBJ1-6; V gene: TRBV5-5; D gene: NA; CDR3 protein: CASSETGSSYNSPLHF; CDR3 DNA: TGTGCCAGCAGCGAAACGGGAAGCTCCTATAATTCACCCCTCCACTTT
clone size: NA; J gene: TRBJ1-1; V gene: TRBV11-2; D gene: NA; CDR3 protein: CASSLPTIPRGNTEAFF; CDR3 DNA: TGTGCCAGCAGCCTACCAACCATTCCCCGGGGGAACACTGAAGCTTTCTTT
clone size: NA; J gene: TRBJ2-1; V gene: TRBV7-9; D gene: TRBD1; CDR3 protein: CASSSLPGQANNEQFF; CDR3 DNA: TGTGCCAGCAGCTCCCTGCCGGGACAGGCGAACAATGAGCAGTTCTTC
clone size: NA; J gene: TRBJ1-2; V gene: TRBV5-1; D gene: TRBD1; CDR3 protein: CASSSTGGINYGYTF; CDR3 DNA: TGCGCCAGCAGCTCGACAGGGGGTATTAACTATGGCTACACCTTC
clone size: NA; J gene: TRBJ2-3; V gene: TRBV11-3; D gene: TRBD2; CDR3 protein: CASSNPLAGLSSDTQYF; CDR3 DNA: TGTGCCAGCAGCAACCCTCTAGCGGGGTTATCATCAGATACGCAGTATTTT
clone size: NA; J gene: TRBJ2-2; V gene: TRBV19; D gene: TRBD1; CDR3 protein: CASSQGQGYTGELFF; CDR3 DNA: TGTGCCAGTAGCCAGGGACAGGGGTACACCGGGGAGCTGTTTTTT
clone size: NA; J gene: TRBJ1-2; V gene: TRBV4-1; D gene: NA; CDR3 protein: CASSLGRGEYGYTF; CDR3 DNA: TGCGCCAGCAGCTTAGGACGGGGGGAATATGGCTACACCTTC
clone size: NA; J gene: TRBJ2-1; V gene: TRBV24-1; D gene: NA; CDR3 protein: CATSVSHRGNEQFF; CDR3 DNA: TGTGCCACCAGCGTGAGTCATCGGGGAAATGAGCAGTTCTTC
clone size: NA; J gene: TRBJ2-1; V gene: TRBV5-1; D gene: TRBD2; CDR3 protein: CASSLAILSVRRGGRVNEQFF; CDR3 DNA: TGCGCCAGCAGCTTGGCCATCTTGAGCGTCAGGCGGGGGGGCCGCGTGAATGAGCAGTTCTTC
clone size: few; J gene: TRBJ1-2; V gene: TRBV6-1; D gene: NA; CDR3 protein: CASSEADGINYGYTF; CDR3 DNA: TGTGCCAGCAGTGAAGCGGACGGGATTAACTATGGCTACACCTTC
clone size: NA; J gene: TRBJ1-6; V gene: TRBV27; D gene: NA; CDR3 protein: CASASGYNSPLHF; CDR3 DNA: TGTGCCAGCGCCAGCGGATATAATTCACCCCTCCACTTT
clone size: NA; J gene: TRBJ1-5; V gene: TRBV7-3; D gene: NA; CDR3 protein: CASSLSTLGQPLGQPQHF; CDR3 DNA: TGTGCCAGCAGCTTATCCACGCTGGGGCAGCCATTGGGCCAGCCCCAGCATTTT
clone size: NA; J gene: TRBJ1-2; V gene: TRBV28; D gene: NA; CDR3 protein: CASSRTVYGYTF; CDR3 DNA: TGTGCCAGCAGTCGTACAGTCTATGGCTACACCTTC
clone size: NA; J gene: TRBJ1-2; V gene: TRBV3-1/TRBV3-2; D gene: TRBD1; CDR3 protein: CASSQDVGTGQGYTF; CDR3 DNA: TGTGCCAGCAGCCAAGATGTCGGGACAGGGCAAGGCTACACCTTC
clone size: NA; J gene: TRBJ1-2; V gene: TRBV29-1; D gene: NA; CDR3 protein: CSVEDMAGLHSYGYTF; CDR3 DNA: TGCAGCGTTGAAGATATGGCAGGCCTTCACTCTTATGGCTACACCTTC
clone size: NA; J gene: TRBJ1-1; V gene: TRBV19; D gene: NA; CDR3 protein: CASIQPNTEAFF; CDR3 DNA: TGTGCCAGTATACAGCCGAACACTGAAGCTTTCTTT
clone size: NA; J gene: TRBJ2-5; V gene: TRBV18; D gene: NA; CDR3 protein: CASSPVERASPWPTQYF; CDR3 DNA: TGTGCCAGCTCACCCGTCGAGAGGGCCTCTCCTTGGCCGACCCAGTACTTC
clone size: NA; J gene: TRBJ1-1; V gene: TRBV10-3; D gene: TRBD1; CDR3 protein: CAISETGRGDTEAFF; CDR3 DNA: TGTGCCATCAGCGAGACAGGGAGAGGGGACACTGAAGCTTTCTTT
clone size: NA; J gene: TRBJ2-7; V gene: TRBV6-2/TRBV6-3; D gene: NA; CDR3 protein: CASSRPRAQGYF; CDR3 DNA: TGTGCCAGCAGTCGCCCCAGGGCGCAGGGGTACTTC
clone size: NA; J gene: TRBJ1-2; V gene: TRBV5-6; D gene: NA; CDR3 protein: CASSLGTGLDGYTF; CDR3 DNA: TGTGCCAGCAGCTTGGGCACAGGGTTGGATGGCTACACCTTC
clone size: NA; J gene: TRBJ2-7; V gene: TRBV7-6; D gene: TRBD2; CDR3 protein: CASSLGGARNEQYF; CDR3 DNA: TGTGCCAGCAGCCTCGGGGGGGCCCGGAACGAGCAGTACTTC
clone size: NA; J gene: TRBJ2-3; V gene: TRBV7-8; D gene: TRBD2; CDR3 protein: CASSLGLAGTSTDTQYF; CDR3 DNA: TGTGCCAGCAGCTTAGGACTAGCGGGGACCAGCACAGATACGCAGTATTTT
clone size: NA; J gene: TRBJ2-7; V gene: TRBV3-1/TRBV3-2; D gene: TRBD1; CDR3 protein: CASSQEGDRYYEQYF; CDR3 DNA: TGTGCCAGCAGCCAAGAAGGGGACAGGTACTACGAGCAGTACTTC
clone size: NA; J gene: TRBJ1-2; V gene: TRBV9; D gene: NA; CDR3 protein: CASSDGDSRADGYTF; CDR3 DNA: TGTGCCAGCAGCGACGGGGACTCCCGGGCCGATGGCTACACCTTC
clone size: NA; J gene: TRBJ1-2; V gene: TRBV19; D gene: NA; CDR3 protein: CASSVSGLLGTF; CDR3 DNA: TGTGCCAGTAGTGTGTCAGGACTACTTGGCACCTTC
clone size: NA; J gene: TRBJ1-5; V gene: TRBV18; D gene: NA; CDR3 protein: CASSPQRGNQPQHF; CDR3 DNA: TGTGCCAGCTCACCACAGAGGGGGAATCAGCCCCAGCATTTT
clone size: NA; J gene: TRBJ2-4; V gene: TRBV5-5; D gene: NA; CDR3 protein: CASSGSKNIQYF; CDR3 DNA: TGTGCCAGCAGCGGCTCCAAAAACATTCAGTACTTC
clone size: NA; J gene: TRBJ1-2; V gene: TRBV30; D gene: TRBD1; CDR3 protein: CACWGQTNYGYTF; CDR3 DNA: TGTGCCTGCTGGGGACAGACTAACTATGGCTACACCTTC
clone size: NA; J gene: TRBJ1-1; V gene: TRBV5-1; D gene: TRBD1; CDR3 protein: CASSLGIGTGTEAFF; CDR3 DNA: TGCGCCAGCAGCTTGGGGATCGGGACAGGGACTGAAGCTTTCTTT
clone size: NA; J gene: TRBJ1-5; V gene: TRBV5-5; D gene: NA; CDR3 protein: CASSLTGTGPQHF; CDR3 DNA: TGTGCCAGCAGCTTAACAGGGACGGGGCCCCAGCATTTT
clone size: NA; J gene: TRBJ1-5; V gene: TRBV9; D gene: NA; CDR3 protein: CASSPHRDSNQPQHF; CDR3 DNA: TGTGCCAGCAGCCCCCACAGGGATTCCAATCAGCCCCAGCATTTT
clone size: NA; J gene: TRBJ1-4; V gene: TRBV21-1; D gene: NA; CDR3 protein: CAPPRGRGEKLFF; CDR3 DNA: TGTGCCCCTCCCAGGGGGCGCGGTGAAAAACTGTTTTTT
clone size: NA; J gene: TRBJ1-2; V gene: TRBV5-1; D gene: NA; CDR3 protein: CASSLGGSQTYGYTF; CDR3 DNA: TGCGCCAGCAGCTTGGGCGGTAGCCAGACGTATGGCTACACCTTC
clone size: NA; J gene: TRBJ2-1; V gene: TRBV7-8; D gene: NA; CDR3 protein: CASSLAGGPGNEQFF; CDR3 DNA: TGTGCCAGCAGCTTAGCGGGGGGGCCCGGGAATGAGCAGTTCTTC
clone size: NA; J gene: TRBJ1-2; V gene: TRBV6-1; D gene: TRBD1; CDR3 protein: CASSETGEGYGYTF; CDR3 DNA: TGTGCCAGCAGTGAGACAGGGGAGGGCTATGGCTACACCTTC
clone size: NA; J gene: TRBJ2-7; V gene: TRBV5-5; D gene: NA; CDR3 protein: CASSSGNYEQYF; CDR3 DNA: TGTGCCAGCAGCTCGGGGAACTACGAGCAGTACTTC
clone size: NA; J gene: TRBJ2-1; V gene: TRBV29-1; D gene: TRBD2; CDR3 protein: CSVLSGGPYNEQFF; CDR3 DNA: TGCAGCGTTCTTTCGGGGGGACCCTACAATGAGCAGTTCTTC
clone size: NA; J gene: TRBJ1-1; V gene: TRBV2; D gene: NA; CDR3 protein: CASSLGAVNTEAFF; CDR3 DNA: TGTGCCAGCAGTTTAGGGGCCGTGAACACTGAAGCTTTCTTT
clone size: NA; J gene: TRBJ2-7; V gene: TRBV7-3; D gene: TRBD1; CDR3 protein: CASSHGTDYEQYF; CDR3 DNA: TGTGCCAGCAGCCATGGGACAGACTACGAGCAGTACTTC
clone size: NA; J gene: TRBJ1-3; V gene: TRBV7-9; D gene: NA; CDR3 protein: CASSLDSSGNTIYF; CDR3 DNA: TGTGCCAGCAGCTTAGACAGTTCTGGAAACACCATATATTTT
clone size: NA; J gene: TRBJ1-5; V gene: TRBV5-5; D gene: NA; CDR3 protein: CASSLFSGGNNQPQHF; CDR3 DNA: TGTGCCAGCAGCTTGTTCAGTGGAGGTAACAATCAGCCCCAGCATTTT
clone size: once; J gene: TRBJ1-6; V gene: TRBV4-1; D gene: TRBD1; CDR3 protein: CASSQERGTGFNSPLHF; CDR3 DNA: TGCGCCAGCAGCCAAGAACGCGGGACAGGTTTCAATTCACCCCTCCACTTT
clone size: NA; J gene: TRBJ1-5; V gene: TRBV4-3; D gene: NA; CDR3 protein: CASSQDEYSNQPQHF; CDR3 DNA: TGCGCCAGCAGCCAAGATGAGTATAGCAATCAGCCCCAGCATTTT
clone size: NA; J gene: TRBJ1-4; V gene: TRBV20-1; D gene: NA; CDR3 protein: CSAITGQTTLF; CDR3 DNA: TGCAGTGCTATAACAGGACAGACGACACTTTTT
clone size: NA; J gene: TRBJ1-6; V gene: TRBV3-1/TRBV3-2; D gene: NA; CDR3 protein: CASRRTENNSPLHF; CDR3 DNA: TGTGCCAGCAGGCGAACAGAAAATAATTCACCCCTCCACTTT
clone size: NA; J gene: TRBJ2-7; V gene: TRBV18; D gene: NA; CDR3 protein: CASSPTGYEQYF; CDR3 DNA: TGTGCCAGCTCACCAACCGGCTACGAGCAGTACTTC
clone size: few; J gene: TRBJ1-5; V gene: TRBV11-3; D gene: NA; CDR3 protein: CASSFWAWANQPQHF; CDR3 DNA: TGTGCCAGCAGCTTTTGGGCCTGGGCTAATCAGCCCCAGCATTTT
clone size: NA; J gene: TRBJ1-1; V gene: TRBV30; D gene: TRBD1; CDR3 protein: CAWGTGYGDTEAFF; CDR3 DNA: TGTGCCTGGGGGACAGGGTATGGGGACACTGAAGCTTTCTTT
clone size: NA; J gene: TRBJ1-5; V gene: TRBV15; D gene: TRBD1; CDR3 protein: CATTTGNSNQPQHF; CDR3 DNA: TGTGCCACCACGACAGGGAATAGCAATCAGCCCCAGCATTTT
clone size: NA; J gene: TRBJ1-1; V gene: TRBV5-8; D gene: TRBD1; CDR3 protein: CASSRDRATEAFF; CDR3 DNA: TGTGCCAGCAGCCGGGACAGGGCTACTGAAGCTTTCTTT
clone size: few; J gene: TRBJ1-1; V gene: TRBV28; D gene: TRBD1; CDR3 protein: CASSPVDRDLGEAFF; CDR3 DNA: TGTGCCAGCAGTCCAGTTGACAGGGATCTAGGTGAAGCTTTCTTT
clone size: NA; J gene: TRBJ1-2; V gene: TRBV3-1/TRBV3-2; D gene: NA; CDR3 protein: CASSQDGSRDYGYTF; CDR3 DNA: TGTGCCAGCAGCCAAGATGGGTCCAGGGACTATGGCTACACCTTC
clone size: NA; J gene: TRBJ1-2; V gene: TRBV2; D gene: NA; CDR3 protein: CASSELSAGYTF; CDR3 DNA: TGTGCCAGCAGTGAATTGAGTGCCGGCTACACCTTC
clone size: NA; J gene: TRBJ2-2; V gene: TRBV5-5; D gene: TRBD1; CDR3 protein: CASSKGAVQIGELFF; CDR3 DNA: TGTGCCAGCAGTAAGGGGGCTGTTCAAATCGGGGAGCTGTTTTTT
clone size: NA; J gene: TRBJ1-2; V gene: TRBV2; D gene: NA; CDR3 protein: CASSTVGYGYTF; CDR3 DNA: TGTGCCAGCAGTACAGTGGGCTATGGCTACACCTTC
clone size: few; J gene: TRBJ1-1; V gene: TRBV12-3/TRBV12-4; D gene: NA; CDR3 protein: CASSLQVNTEAFF; CDR3 DNA: TGTGCCAGCAGTTTACAGGTGAACACTGAAGCTTTCTTT
clone size: NA; J gene: TRBJ1-1; V gene: TRBV29-1; D gene: NA; CDR3 protein: CSVEAPGRGGGVWTEAFF; CDR3 DNA: TGCAGCGTTGAAGCCCCAGGGAGGGGAGGGGGTGTTTGGACTGAAGCTTTCTTT
clone size: NA; J gene: TRBJ1-1; V gene: TRBV27; D gene: NA; CDR3 protein: CASSLSGRPSTEAFF; CDR3 DNA: TGTGCCAGCAGTTTATCGGGCAGGCCGAGCACTGAAGCTTTCTTT